This T cell receptor (beta chain) was sequenced in a study of blood T cell repertoires in COVID-19. Study-wide context: Collection of acute and convalescent COVID-19 samples took place in the United States, Italy and Spain.

Per the original methods: Researchers report that nucleated cell counts were estimated from reference gene primer amplification. The data were produced by immunoSEQ multiplex PCR, yet TCRdb's version contains in-frame clones alone and is incomplete. D and trimming were read from the DNA, whereas the V and J calls and clone size are those reported in that table. The table has some 190,000 clones, more than 75% seen once. The germline V gene has CDR1 MGHRA and CDR2 YSYEKL. V was clipped by 0 bases and J by 1 base, with 12 bases between them. The CDR3 has 16 amino acids. This TCR came from a woman aged 50 to 60 with active or convalescent COVID-19. Sample: peripheral blood. V gene TRBV4-1 combines with J gene TRBJ1-1, with D possibly TRBD1 on 5 matching bases. For the CDR3, the DNA is TGCGCCAGCAGCCAAGACGGGGGGGACCCGAACACTGAAGCTTTCTTT. Translation gives CASSQDGGDPNTEAFF.